Presented here are 32 T cell receptor beta chains from one specimen sequenced in a study of OX40 agonist ivuxolimab in advanced cancers. Only in-frame clones appear in the TCRdb table, and some are missing; sequencing was by immunoSEQ multiplex PCR. The sample lists around 56,000 clones, approximately 80% occurring once. Source: CD4+ or CD8+ T cells sorted from blood, taken in a trial of the OX40 agonist ivuxolimab. The receptor source for this set is an adult with an advanced solid tumor such as melanoma, head and neck, liver or kidney cancer.

This chain links TRBV7-2 with TRBJ2-2; 9 bases align to TRBD1. Looked up from germline, CDR1 is SGHTA and CDR2 is FQGNSA. Trimming cost V 3 bases and J 5 bases; bases outside gene matches: 7. This CDR3 contains 16 residues. The CDR3 reads CASSLAGTGRTGELFF. CDR3 bases: TGTGCCAGCAGCTTGGCCGGGACAGGGCGAACCGGGGAGCTGTTTTTT.

The V call is TRBV5-1, the J call TRBJ2-3; maybe TRBD2 (6 bases). Trimming left V 6 bases short and J 2 bases short, with 13 bases between. The germline V gene encodes CDR1 SGHRS and CDR2 YFSETQ. This CDR3 is built from 14 residues. Written as DNA, the CDR3 is TGCGCCAGCATGAGCGGGTCTTACACAGATACGCAGTATTTT. Residues: CASMSGSYTDTQYF.

The chain is built from TRBV5-1 and TRBJ1-2; D remains ambiguous. Trimming pared 4 bases from V and 0 bases from J, leaving 13 bases between. The CDR3 extends over 15 amino acids. Germline CDR1 is SGHRS and CDR2 is YFSETQ. The CDR3 nucleotides are TGCGCCAGCAGCCGTACGGGCCAGACTAACTATGGCTACACCTTC. Translated, it gives CASSRTGQTNYGYTF.

The rearrangement links TRBV6-5 to TRBJ1-1; TRBD1 matches 7 bases. The J segment lost 2 bases and the V segment lost 7 bases, leaving 7 bases of the junction unmatched. Germline V gives CDR1 MNHEY, CDR2 SVGAGI. The CDR3 sequence is 14 residues long. CDR3 DNA: TGTGCCAGCAACTACGGGACAGCTAACACTGAAGCTTTCTTT. Translated: CASNYGTANTEAFF.

This sequence joins TRBV5-1 and TRBJ2-1; D is ambiguous. V lost 4 bases and J lost 3, with 20 bases in between. Germline V CDR1 and CDR2: SGHRS, YFSETQ. The CDR3 is made up of 17 amino acids. The CDR3 spells CASSVTSDGPLYNEQFF. CDR3 in DNA: TGCGCCAGCAGCGTAACCTCGGACGGCCCCCTCTACAATGAGCAGTTCTTC. Full variable domain (rest looked up from reference TRBV5-1 and TRBJ2-1): KAGVTQTPRYLIKTRGQQVTLSCSPISGHRSVSWYQQTPGQGLQFLFEYFSETQRNKGNFPGRFSGRQFSNSRSEMNVSTLELGDSALYLCASSVTSDGPLYNEQFFGPGTRLTVL.

This clone has just a few counts. The V call is TRBV6-5, the J call TRBJ2-3; D gene ambiguous. The CDR3 length is 15 residues. V dropped 0 bases and J dropped 1 base, with 8 bases sitting between them. Germline V gives CDR1 MNHEY, CDR2 SVGAGI. The CDR3 nucleotides read TGTGCCAGCAGTTACTCTAGTAGGGGCACAGATACGCAGTATTTT. Residues: CASSYSSRGTDTQYF.

V and J are TRBV27 and TRBJ1-6; TRBD1 agrees at 7 bases. Trimming cost V 1 base and J 3 bases; bases outside gene matches: 9. Germline loops: CDR1 MNHEY, CDR2 SMNVEV (reference sequence). The CDR3 totals 18 residues. CDR3 DNA sequence: TGTGCCAGCAGTTTATTCTCGACAGGGAACTACTATAATTCACCCCTCCACTTT. Amino acid sequence: CASSLFSTGNYYNSPLHF.

The chain is built from TRBV6-5 and TRBJ1-1; D is undetermined. Germline V gene sequence: CDR1 MNHEY, CDR2 SVGAGI. With 8 bases removed from V and 4 bases from J, the gap between germline ends came to 11 bases. This CDR3 region has 12 residues. As DNA, the CDR3 is TGTGCCAGCGAGGGATCCAGCACTGAAGCTTTCTTT. This sequence encodes CASEGSSTEAFF.

This chain uses TRBV19 with TRBJ1-2, with D unresolved. V lost 5 bases and J lost 4, with 11 bases in between. This CDR3 contains 13 residues. Germline V lookup: CDR1 LNHDA, CDR2 SQIVND (reference sequence). CDR3 sequence reads: CASSPTPPYGYTF. Here the CDR3 DNA reads TGTGCCAGTAGTCCGACGCCCCCCTATGGCTACACCTTC. Full variable domain (remainder filled in from reference TRBV19 and TRBJ1-2): DGGITQSPKYLFRKEGQNVTLSCEQNLNHDAMYWYRQDPGQGLRLIYYSQIVNDFQKGDIAEGYSVSREKKESFPLTVTSAQKNPTAFYLCASSPTPPYGYTFGSGTRLTVV.

This clone was found once. This chain connects TRBV7-2 to TRBJ1-1; 9 nucleotides line up with TRBD1. The CDR3 runs to 14 residues. Germline values: CDR1 SGHTA, CDR2 FQGNSA. The junction had 7 bases not matched to a gene; V was cut back by 0 bases and J by 11 bases. CDR3 loop: CASSLAPGQGRAFF. In DNA form, the CDR3 reads TGTGCCAGCAGCTTAGCTCCCGGACAGGGGCGTGCTTTCTTT.

The rearrangement joins TRBV27 to TRBJ2-5; the match to TRBD2 covers 8 bases. The CDR3 runs 14 residues. Trimming took 6 bases from V and 12 from J; bases not matched to a gene: 15. The germline CDR1 and CDR2 sequences are MNHEY and SMNVEV (reference sequence). The CDR3 spells CASSPWQAGDDEYF. The CDR3 DNA is TGTGCCAGCAGCCCCTGGCAAGCGGGAGACGATGAGTACTTC.

This chain joins TRBV9 and TRBJ2-1; D might be TRBD1 (6 bases). There are 15 residues in the CDR3. V was shortened by 4 bases and J by 2 bases, with 13 bases between the two germline ends. Germline CDR1 is SGDLS and CDR2 is YYNGEE. The CDR3, as DNA: TGTGCCAGCAGCTACAGGGAACGCCCCTACAATGAGCAGTTCTTC. This sequence encodes CASSYRERPYNEQFF.

The V and J genes are TRBV28 and TRBJ2-2; D not certain. The CDR3 covers 14 residues. Germline assignment: CDR1 MDHEN and CDR2 SYDVKM. V was pared by 3 bases and J by 6 bases, with 11 bases between. The CDR3 nucleotides are TGTGCCAGCAGTTTCCAAGGTGGCGCCGGGGAGCTGTTTTTT. It translates to CASSFQGGAGELFF.

As concerns this clone: Other nucleotide sequences in the sample specify the same CDR3. This chain uses TRBV6-5 with TRBJ1-1; D might be TRBD1 (5 bases). CDR1 and CDR2 from the germline V gene are MNHEY and SVGAGI. Trimming pared 2 bases from V and 1 base from J, leaving 5 bases between. The CDR3 extends over 13 amino acids. The CDR3 loop is CASSYGQNTEAFF. The DNA for the CDR3 is TGTGCCAGCAGTTACGGACAGAACACTGAAGCTTTCTTT.

CDR3 amino acids: CASSLERSSGGNEQFF. Written as DNA, the CDR3 is TGTGCCAGCAGCTTAGAGAGGTCTAGCGGGGGCAATGAGCAGTTCTTC. The J gene is TRBJ2-1, the V gene TRBV7-2, with 10 bases lining up with TRBD2. Germline trimming cut 1 base from V and 6 bases from J; bases unmatched to any gene: 6. Germline values: CDR1 SGHTA, CDR2 FQGNSA. The CDR3 length is 16 residues.

This clone occurred a few times. J is TRBJ1-3 and V is TRBV7-2; tentatively, D is TRBD1 (6 bases). Germline values: CDR1 SGHTA, CDR2 FQGNSA. With 4 bases removed from V and 4 bases from J, the gap between germline ends came to 8 bases. This CDR3 contains 13 residues. The CDR3 sequence: CASSYQGGNTIYF. In nucleotides, the CDR3 is TGTGCCAGCAGCTATCAGGGGGGAAACACCATATATTTT.

The gene calls are TRBV19 and TRBJ1-2; 9 bases line up with TRBD1. V shed 5 bases, J shed 8 bases, and the junction held 12 bases outside the gene matches. The CDR3 runs to 15 residues. CDR1 and CDR2 from the germline V gene are LNHDA and SQIVND (reference sequence). CDR3 sequence: CASSETGQGKTGYTF. CDR3 DNA sequence: TGTGCCAGTAGTGAGACGGGACAGGGAAAAACCGGCTACACCTTC. The full variable domain, its missing parts supplied by reference TRBV19 and TRBJ1-2, is DGGITQSPKYLFRKEGQNVTLSCEQNLNHDAMYWYRQDPGQGLRLIYYSQIVNDFQKGDIAEGYSVSREKKESFPLTVTSAQKNPTAFYLCASSETGQGKTGYTFGSGTRLTVV.

By sample share, this clone is medium-sized. Within the sample, other DNA sequences also encode this same CDR3. The rearrangement uses TRBV6-1 and TRBJ2-7, with unresolved D. CDR1 MNHNS and CDR2 SASEGT come from the germline V gene. The CDR3 is made up of 14 amino acids. Between the trimmed V and J ends, which lost 1 base and 4 bases, there was a span of 11 bases. The CDR3 DNA reads as TGTGCCAGCAGTGAAGGACCCAGGTTGTACGAGCAGTACTTC. Residues: CASSEGPRLYEQYF.

With respect to this clone: This specimen includes other DNA sequences encoding the same CDR3. The CDR3 here is CASSLTGFGNTIYF. In DNA, the CDR3 is TGTGCCAGCAGTTTAACGGGCTTTGGAAACACCATATATTTT. The chain carries TRBV27 and TRBJ1-3, with unresolved D. Trimming took off 2 bases at V and 3 bases at J, with 8 bases between the two ends. Germline V gene lookup returns CDR1 MNHEY and CDR2 SMNVEV (reference sequence). The CDR3 covers 14 residues.

The CDR3 bases are TGTGCCAGCAGTCGAGCCGGGACGCCGCCCTACGAGCAGTACTTC. Residues: CASSRAGTPPYEQYF. V gene TRBV6-6 combines with J gene TRBJ2-7, with D tentatively TRBD1 or TRBD2 (5 bases each). Germline CDR1 MNHNY, CDR2 SVGAGI (reference sequence). The V end was cut by 5 bases, the J end by 2 bases, with 16 bases between. The length of the CDR3 is 15 residues.

V gene TRBV7-2 combines with J gene TRBJ1-1; D might be TRBD1 (5 bases). V shed 6 bases and J shed 0 bases, with 11 bases lying between them. Per germline, CDR1 SGHTA and CDR2 FQGNSA. The CDR3 has 14 residues. CDR3: CASRTGTLNTEAFF. For the CDR3, the DNA is TGTGCCAGCAGGACCGGGACTCTGAACACTGAAGCTTTCTTT.

The chain couples TRBV28 to TRBJ2-1; perhaps TRBD1 as D (6 bases). Germline V gives CDR1 MDHEN, CDR2 SYDVKM. This CDR3 has 14 residues. The V end was cut by 7 bases, the J end by 2 bases, with 12 bases between. CDR3 amino acids: CASTQWGPYNEQFF. As DNA, the CDR3 is TGTGCCAGCACCCAGTGGGGGCCCTACAATGAGCAGTTCTTC.

The rearrangement links TRBV4-3 to TRBJ2-2, with a tentative D call TRBD2 (7 bases). The CDR3 runs to 22 residues. The germline V gene encodes CDR1 LGHNA and CDR2 YSLEER. V was pared by 0 bases and J by 0 bases, with 26 bases between. CDR3 nucleotides: TGCGCCAGCAGCCAAGATTTCTCGCTGGGGCCCCGGGGGGCGGCGAACACCGGGGAGCTGTTTTTT. Translating gives CASSQDFSLGPRGAANTGELFF.

The CDR3 loop reads CASSPAAAYGYTF. CDR3 in DNA: TGTGCCAGCAGCCCGGCCGCGGCCTATGGCTACACCTTC. This rearrangement joins TRBV5-6 to TRBJ1-2, with unresolved D. With 4 bases removed from V and 4 bases from J, the gap between germline ends came to 11 bases. Germline CDR1 SGHDT, CDR2 YYEEEE. The CDR3 has 13 amino acids.

The CDR3 DNA follows: TGTGCCAGTAGTATAGAAGCGGGGGTTTTAAAGACCCAGTACTTC. Translated, it gives CASSIEAGVLKTQYF. This rearrangement joins TRBV19 to TRBJ2-5; 8 bases are shared with TRBD2. CDR1 is LNHDA and CDR2 is SQIVND in the germline V gene (reference sequence). Trimming removed 0 bases from V and 6 bases from J; junction bases left unmatched: 6. CDR3 length: 15 residues.

This chain joins TRBV9 and TRBJ2-1, with TRBD1 matching 7 bases. Germline loops: CDR1 SGDLS, CDR2 YYNGEE. The CDR3 extends over 15 amino acids. V lost 1 base to trimming and J lost 7 bases; unmatched junction nucleotides: 8. The CDR3 is CASSVSGDSINEQFF. The CDR3 DNA is TGTGCCAGCAGCGTATCCGGGGACAGTATTAATGAGCAGTTCTTC.

The chain recombines TRBV20-1 with TRBJ2-5; D remains ambiguous. Germline values: CDR1 DFQATT, CDR2 SNEGSKA (reference sequence). CDR3 size: 11 residues. The V end lost 5 bases, the J end lost 5 bases, and 9 bases lay between the germline ends. CDR3 loop: CSAGDSETQYF. Here the CDR3 DNA reads TGCAGTGCTGGGGATTCCGAGACCCAGTACTTC.

Concerning this clone: The sample contains more than one DNA sequence encoding this CDR3. This chain uses TRBV11-2 with TRBJ2-5, with D uncertain. Germline loops: CDR1 SGHAT, CDR2 FQNNGV. Trimming stripped 1 base from V and 2 bases from J, with 11 bases between. The length of the CDR3 is 15 residues. The CDR3 spells CASSLAPHRQETQYF. DNA of the CDR3: TGTGCCAGCAGCTTAGCGCCCCACAGACAAGAGACCCAGTACTTC.

The rearrangement links TRBV7-9 to TRBJ2-1; D is undetermined. The CDR3 has 12 residues. Germline CDR1 reads SEHNR; CDR2 reads FQNEAQ (reference sequence). Trimming cost V 3 bases and J 9 bases, with 9 bases left between them. CDR3 residues: CASSLTAGEQFF. DNA of the CDR3: TGTGCCAGCAGCTTGACGGCAGGTGAGCAGTTCTTC.

The genes are TRBV18 and TRBJ1-1; 7 nucleotides line up with TRBD1. Per germline, CDR1 KGHSH and CDR2 LQKENI. J was trimmed by 5 bases and V by 6 bases; bases with no gene match: 9. CDR3 length equals 14 residues. As DNA, the CDR3 is TGTGCCAGCTCGGTAGGGAGGGGGCGGACTGAAGCTTTCTTT. Translation: CASSVGRGRTEAFF.

This sequence joins TRBV7-9 and TRBJ2-6; possible D gene TRBD2, 5 bases. The V end lost 3 bases, the J end lost 0 bases, and 9 bases lay between the germline ends. Germline V lookup: CDR1 SEHNR, CDR2 FQNEAQ (reference sequence). This CDR3 comprises 16 residues. The CDR3 DNA reads TGTGCCAGCAGCTTCGGGGAAGGCTCTGGGGCCAACGTCCTGACTTTC. Amino acid sequence: CASSFGEGSGANVLTF.

This sequence joins TRBV2 and TRBJ2-5; D gene uncertain. CDR1 and CDR2 (germline): SNHLY, FYNNEI. There are 13 residues in the CDR3. Trimming cost V 1 base and J 4 bases, with 7 bases left between them. The CDR3 coding sequence is TGTGCCAGCAGTGAAGGGTGGGGAGAGACCCAGTACTTC. It specifies CASSEGWGETQYF.